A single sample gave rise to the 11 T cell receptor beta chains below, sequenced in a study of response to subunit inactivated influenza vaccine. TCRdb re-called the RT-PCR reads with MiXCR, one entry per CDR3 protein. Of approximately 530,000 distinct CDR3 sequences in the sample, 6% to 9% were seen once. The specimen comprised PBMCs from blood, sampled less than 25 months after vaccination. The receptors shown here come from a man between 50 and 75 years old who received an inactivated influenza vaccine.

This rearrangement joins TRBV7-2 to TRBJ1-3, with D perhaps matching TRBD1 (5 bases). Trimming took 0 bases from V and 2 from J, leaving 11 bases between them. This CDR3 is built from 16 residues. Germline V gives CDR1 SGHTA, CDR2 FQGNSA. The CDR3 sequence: CASSLATVRAGNTIYF. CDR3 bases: TGTGCCAGCAGCTTAGCGACAGTGAGGGCTGGAAACACCATATATTTT.

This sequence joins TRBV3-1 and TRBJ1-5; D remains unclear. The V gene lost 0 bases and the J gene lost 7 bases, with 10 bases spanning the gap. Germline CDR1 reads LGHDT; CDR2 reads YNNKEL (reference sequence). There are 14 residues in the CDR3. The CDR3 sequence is CASSQDHRDQPQHF. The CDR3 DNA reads TGTGCCAGCAGCCAAGATCATCGAGACCAGCCCCAGCATTTT.

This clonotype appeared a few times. CDR3 nucleotide sequence: TGCAGTGCTAGAGGCCCCGGCTCTGGGGCCAACGTCCTGACTTTC. It encodes CSARGPGSGANVLTF. J is TRBJ2-6 and V is TRBV20-1; D remains unclear. CDR1 DFQATT and CDR2 SNEGSKA come from the germline V gene (reference sequence). This CDR3 region has 15 residues. The V gene lost 1 base and the J gene lost 0 bases, with 7 bases spanning the gap.

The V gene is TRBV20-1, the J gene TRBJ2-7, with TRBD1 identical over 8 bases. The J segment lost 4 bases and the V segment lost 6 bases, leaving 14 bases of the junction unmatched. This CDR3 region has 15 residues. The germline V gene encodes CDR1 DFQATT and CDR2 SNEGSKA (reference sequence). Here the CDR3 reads CSAASGTGYSYEQYF. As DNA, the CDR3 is TGCAGTGCGGCATCTGGGACAGGCTATAGTTACGAGCAGTACTTC.

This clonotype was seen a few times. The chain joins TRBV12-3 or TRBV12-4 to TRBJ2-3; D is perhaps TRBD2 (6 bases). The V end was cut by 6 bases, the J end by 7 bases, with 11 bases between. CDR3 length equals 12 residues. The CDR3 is CASSKLANTQYF. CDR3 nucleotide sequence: TGTGCCAGCAGCAAACTAGCCAATACGCAGTATTTT.

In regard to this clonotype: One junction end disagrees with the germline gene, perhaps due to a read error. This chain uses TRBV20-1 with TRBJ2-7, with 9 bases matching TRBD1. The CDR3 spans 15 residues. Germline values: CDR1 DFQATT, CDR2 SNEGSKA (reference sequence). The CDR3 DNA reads TGCTGTGCTAGAGATCTGAGACAGGGGGACTACGAGCAGTACTTC. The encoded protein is CCARDLRQGDYEQYF.

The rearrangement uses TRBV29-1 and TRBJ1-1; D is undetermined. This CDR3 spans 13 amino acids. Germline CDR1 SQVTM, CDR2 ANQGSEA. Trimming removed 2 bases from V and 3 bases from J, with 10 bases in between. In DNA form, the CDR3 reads TGCAGCGTTGAACCCAGGCTCGACACTGAAGCTTTCTTT. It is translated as CSVEPRLDTEAFF.

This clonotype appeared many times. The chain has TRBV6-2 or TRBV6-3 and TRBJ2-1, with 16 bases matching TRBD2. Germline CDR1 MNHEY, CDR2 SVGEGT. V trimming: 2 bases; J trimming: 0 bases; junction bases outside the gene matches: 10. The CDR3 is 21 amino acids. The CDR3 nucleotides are TGTGCCAGCAGTTACCAAACGGGACTAGCGGGAGGGCCGAGCTCCTACAATGAGCAGTTCTTC. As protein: CASSYQTGLAGGPSSYNEQFF.

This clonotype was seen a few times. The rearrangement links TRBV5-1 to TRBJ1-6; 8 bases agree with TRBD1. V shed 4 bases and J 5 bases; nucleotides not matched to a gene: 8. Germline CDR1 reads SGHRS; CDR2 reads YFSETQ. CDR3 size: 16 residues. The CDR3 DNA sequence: TGCGCCAGCAGCGCGACAGGGGATTCGGATAATTCACCCCTCCACTTT. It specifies CASSATGDSDNSPLHF.

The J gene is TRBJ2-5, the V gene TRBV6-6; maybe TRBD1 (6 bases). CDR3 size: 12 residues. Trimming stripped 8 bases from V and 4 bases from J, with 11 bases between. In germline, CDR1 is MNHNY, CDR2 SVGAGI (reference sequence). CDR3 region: CASRGGLETQYF. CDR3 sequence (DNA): TGTGCCAGCCGAGGGGGTTTAGAGACCCAGTACTTC.

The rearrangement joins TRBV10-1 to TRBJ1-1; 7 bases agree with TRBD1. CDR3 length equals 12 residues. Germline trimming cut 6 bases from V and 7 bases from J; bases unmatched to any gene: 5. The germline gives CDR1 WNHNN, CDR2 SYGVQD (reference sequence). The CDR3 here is CASSRGSHEAFF. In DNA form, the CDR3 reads TGCGCCAGCAGCAGGGGGTCGCATGAAGCTTTCTTT.